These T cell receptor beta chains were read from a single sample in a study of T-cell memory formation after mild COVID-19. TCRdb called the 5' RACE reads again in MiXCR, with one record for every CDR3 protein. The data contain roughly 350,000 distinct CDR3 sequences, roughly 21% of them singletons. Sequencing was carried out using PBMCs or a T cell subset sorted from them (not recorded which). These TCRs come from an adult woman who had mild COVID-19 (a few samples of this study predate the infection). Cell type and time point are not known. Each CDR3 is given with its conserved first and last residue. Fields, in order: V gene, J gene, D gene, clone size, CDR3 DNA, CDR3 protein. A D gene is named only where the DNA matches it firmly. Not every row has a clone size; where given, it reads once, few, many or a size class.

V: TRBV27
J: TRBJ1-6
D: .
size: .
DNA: TGTGCCAGCAGGGGGGCTACTCCTAATTCACCCCTCCACTTT
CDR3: CASRGATPNSPLHF

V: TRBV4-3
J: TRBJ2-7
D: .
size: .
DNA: TGCGCCAGCAGCCAAGATATTGCCAGCACCTACGAGCAGTACTTC
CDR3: CASSQDIASTYEQYF

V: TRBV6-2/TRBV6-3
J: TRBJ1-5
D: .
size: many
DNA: TGTGCCAGCAGATCACTACAGGGCAATCAGCCCCAGCATTTT
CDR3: CASRSLQGNQPQHF

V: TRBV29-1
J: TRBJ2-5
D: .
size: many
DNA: TGCAGCGGTAGGATAGGAGGGGGCGGAGAGACCCAGTACTTC
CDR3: CSGRIGGGGETQYF

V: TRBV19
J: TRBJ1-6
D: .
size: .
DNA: TGTGCCAGTAACATCAGGAATTCACCCCTCCACTTT
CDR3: CASNIRNSPLHF

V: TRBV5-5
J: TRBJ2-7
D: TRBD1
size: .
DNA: TGTGCCAGCAGCCTGTCTCCGGGACAGCACTACGAGCAGTACTTC
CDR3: CASSLSPGQHYEQYF

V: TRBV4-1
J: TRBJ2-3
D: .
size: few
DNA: TGCGCCAGCAGCCAAGGGAAGCTCGGAAGCACAGATACGCAGTATTTT
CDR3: CASSQGKLGSTDTQYF

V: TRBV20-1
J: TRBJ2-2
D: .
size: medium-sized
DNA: TGCAGTGCTAGAGAGGCAGGTGGCAGGCTAGGGGAGCTGTTTTTT
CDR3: CSAREAGGRLGELFF

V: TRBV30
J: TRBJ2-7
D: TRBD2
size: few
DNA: TGTGCCTGCACAGACCCTAGCGGGTACTACGAGCAGTACTTC
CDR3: CACTDPSGYYEQYF

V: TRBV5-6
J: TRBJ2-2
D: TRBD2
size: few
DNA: TGTGCCAGCAGCCCCCTAGCGGGGAGGAACACCGGGGAGCTGTTTTTT
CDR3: CASSPLAGRNTGELFF

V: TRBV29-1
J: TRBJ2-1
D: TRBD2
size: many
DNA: TGCAGCGTTACCCCTAGCGGGAGGGCCGGAAATGAGCAGTTCTTC
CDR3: CSVTPSGRAGNEQFF

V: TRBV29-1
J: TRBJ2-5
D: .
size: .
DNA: TGCAGCGTTTCTGGAGAGACCCAGTACTTC
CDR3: CSVSGETQYF

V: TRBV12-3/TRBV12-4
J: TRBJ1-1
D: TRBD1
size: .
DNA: TGTGCCAGCAGTTTAAATGGGCGGACAGGGGCTTTCTTT
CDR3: CASSLNGRTGAFF

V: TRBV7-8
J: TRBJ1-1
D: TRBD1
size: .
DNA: TGTGCCAGCAGCTTGGCTCCTTACGGGACAGGGGGGAACACTGAAGCTTTCTTT
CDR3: CASSLAPYGTGGNTEAFF

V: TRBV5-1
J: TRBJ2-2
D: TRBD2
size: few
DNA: TGCGCCAGCAGCACACTAGCGGGAGGAAACACCGGGGAGCTGTTTTTT
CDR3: CASSTLAGGNTGELFF

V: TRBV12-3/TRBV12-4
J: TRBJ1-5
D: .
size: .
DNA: TGTGCCAGCAGTTTCGGGGTGGGCAATCAGCCCCAGCATTTT
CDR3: CASSFGVGNQPQHF

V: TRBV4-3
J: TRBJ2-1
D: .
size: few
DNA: TGCGCCAGCAGCCATAAAATCGACTACTACAATGAGCAGTTCTTC
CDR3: CASSHKIDYYNEQFF

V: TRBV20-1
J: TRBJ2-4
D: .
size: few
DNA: TGCAGTGCTTGCCCGGGACCACAATCAAACATTCAGTACTTC
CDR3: CSACPGPQSNIQYF

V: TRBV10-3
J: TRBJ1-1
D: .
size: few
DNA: TGTGCCATCAGTGAGATTCGGACGAACACTGAAGCTTTCTTT
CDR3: CAISEIRTNTEAFF

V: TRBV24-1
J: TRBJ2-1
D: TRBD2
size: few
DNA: TGTGCCACCAGTGACGGACTAGCCGGAACATTCAATGAGCAGTTCTTC
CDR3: CATSDGLAGTFNEQFF

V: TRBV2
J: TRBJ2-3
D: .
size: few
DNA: TGTGCCAGCAGTGCGGGGGTTGCAGATACGCAGTATTTT
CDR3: CASSAGVADTQYF

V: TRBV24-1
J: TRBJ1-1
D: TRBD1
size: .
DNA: TGTGCCACCAGTGAGGGACAGGCGAACACTGAAGCTTTCTTT
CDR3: CATSEGQANTEAFF

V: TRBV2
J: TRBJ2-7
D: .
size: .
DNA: TGTGCCAGCAGTGAACCGGCCGGCGGCAGTTACTCCTACGAGCAGTACTTC
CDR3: CASSEPAGGSYSYEQYF

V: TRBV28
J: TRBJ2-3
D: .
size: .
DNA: TGTGCCAGCAGTTTTAGAGCGGGCTGGGGGCAAAGGGATACGCAGTATTTT
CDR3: CASSFRAGWGQRDTQYF

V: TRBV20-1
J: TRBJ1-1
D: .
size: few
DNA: TGCAGTGCTTGGCCCCCAGACACCACCCCTAGGGCTTTCTTT
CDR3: CSAWPPDTTPRAFF

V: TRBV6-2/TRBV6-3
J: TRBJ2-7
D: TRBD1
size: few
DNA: TGTGCCAGCAGTTACTCTTCGGGACAGGTCGCCTACGAGCAGTACTTC
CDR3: CASSYSSGQVAYEQYF

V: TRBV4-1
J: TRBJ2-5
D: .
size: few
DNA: TGCGCCAGCAGCCAAGATGGGCTAGCTCAGGAGACCCAGTACTTC
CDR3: CASSQDGLAQETQYF

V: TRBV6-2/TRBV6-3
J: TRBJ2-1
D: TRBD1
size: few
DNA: TGTGCCAGCAGTTACCACCCGAGGGACAGGTGGAATGAGCAGTTCTTC
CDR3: CASSYHPRDRWNEQFF

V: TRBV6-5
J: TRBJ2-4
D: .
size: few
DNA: TGTGCCAGCAGTTCCTTAGCGACCAAAAACATTCAGTACTTC
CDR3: CASSSLATKNIQYF

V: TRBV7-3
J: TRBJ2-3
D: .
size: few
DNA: TGTGCCAGCAGCCATACCGAGGGTACGCAGTATTTT
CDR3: CASSHTEGTQYF

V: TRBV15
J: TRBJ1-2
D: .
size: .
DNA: TGTGCCACCAGCAGGGGAGGGCCTGCCTATGGCTACACCTTC
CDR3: CATSRGGPAYGYTF

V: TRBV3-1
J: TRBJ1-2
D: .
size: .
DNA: TGTGCCAGCAGCCAAGATAGGCTCGGGACTATTGGCTACACCTTC
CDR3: CASSQDRLGTIGYTF

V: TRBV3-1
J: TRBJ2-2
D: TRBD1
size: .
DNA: TGTGCCAGCAGCGAGACAGGACAGGCTGCCGGGGAGCTGTTTTTT
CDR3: CASSETGQAAGELFF

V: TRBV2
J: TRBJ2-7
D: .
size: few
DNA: TGTGCCAGCACCCAAGACAGACGGAGCTCCTACGAGCAGTACTTC
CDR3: CASTQDRRSSYEQYF

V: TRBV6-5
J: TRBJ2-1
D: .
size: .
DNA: TGTGCCAGCAGTTACTCGAGAAGGGTACAGGGCCACGCAACCTACAATGAGCAGTTCTTC
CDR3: CASSYSRRVQGHATYNEQFF

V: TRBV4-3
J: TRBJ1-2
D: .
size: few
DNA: TGCGCCAGCAGCAAAGGGGGGGGAACTAACTATGGCTACACCTTC
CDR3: CASSKGGGTNYGYTF

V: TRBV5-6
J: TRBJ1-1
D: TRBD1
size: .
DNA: TGTGCCAGCAGCCGCGAACAGGGGGCGCAGGTTGGGGCTTTCTTT
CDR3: CASSREQGAQVGAFF

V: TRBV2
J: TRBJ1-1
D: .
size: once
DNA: TGTGCCAGCAGTGACGTGGTAGCTTTCTTT
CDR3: CASSDVVAFF

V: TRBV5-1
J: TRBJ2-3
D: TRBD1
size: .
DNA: TGCGCCAGCAGCTGGAGACAGGGCAGCACAGATACGCAGTATTTT
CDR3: CASSWRQGSTDTQYF

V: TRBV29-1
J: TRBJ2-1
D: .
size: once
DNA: TGCAGCGTTGAGGCGGGGAGCTCCTACAATGAGCAGTTCTTC
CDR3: CSVEAGSSYNEQFF

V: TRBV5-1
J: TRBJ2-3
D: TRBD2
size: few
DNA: TGCGCCAGCAGCCGGGGACTAGCGGGAGGACTCACCACAGATACGCAGTATTTT
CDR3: CASSRGLAGGLTTDTQYF

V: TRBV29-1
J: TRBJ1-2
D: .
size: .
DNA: TGCAGCGCCCGGCCGGGGCAAAGCTATGGCTACACCTTC
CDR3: CSARPGQSYGYTF

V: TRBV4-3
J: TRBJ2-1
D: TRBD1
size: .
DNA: TGCGCCAGCAGCCTCAACCGACAGGGGGCGTGGAATGAGCAGTTCTTC
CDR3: CASSLNRQGAWNEQFF

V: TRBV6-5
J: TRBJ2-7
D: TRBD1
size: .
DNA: TGTGCCAGCAGTTACTCTGGCAGGGGGCCTCAAGAGCAGTACTTC
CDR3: CASSYSGRGPQEQYF

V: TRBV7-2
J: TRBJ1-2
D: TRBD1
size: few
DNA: TGTGCCAGCAGCCGCCCGGGGGCAGGGGGTAACTATGGCTACACCTTC
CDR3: CASSRPGAGGNYGYTF

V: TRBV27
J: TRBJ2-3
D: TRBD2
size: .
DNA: TGTGCCAGCAGTCAGGCGGGGGGGAGCACAGATACGCAGTATTTT
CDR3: CASSQAGGSTDTQYF

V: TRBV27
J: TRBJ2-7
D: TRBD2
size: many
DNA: TGTGCCAGCAGGACAGGACTAGCGGGGTACGAGCAGTACTTC
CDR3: CASRTGLAGYEQYF

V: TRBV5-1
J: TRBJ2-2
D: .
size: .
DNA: TGCGCCAGCAGCTCCCCCACAAACACCGGGGAGCTGTTTTTT
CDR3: CASSSPTNTGELFF

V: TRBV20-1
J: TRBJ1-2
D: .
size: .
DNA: TGCAGTGCTAGAGACCCGACAGGAATCTATGGCTACACCTTC
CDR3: CSARDPTGIYGYTF

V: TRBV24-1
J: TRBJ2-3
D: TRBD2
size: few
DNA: TGTGCCACCAGTGAACTAGCGGGCACAGATACGCAGTATTTT
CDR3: CATSELAGTDTQYF

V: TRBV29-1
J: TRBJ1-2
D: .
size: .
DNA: TGCAGCGTTCTGGCAGGGGAGAACTATGGCTACACCTTC
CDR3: CSVLAGENYGYTF

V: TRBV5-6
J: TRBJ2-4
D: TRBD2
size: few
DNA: TGTGCCAGCAGCCTAATGGGACTACGGGATCCTTCGCACATTCAGTACTTC
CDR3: CASSLMGLRDPSHIQYF

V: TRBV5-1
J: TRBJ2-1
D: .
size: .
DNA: TGCGCCAGCAGCCACCGGGGGACCTACAATGAGCAGTTCTTC
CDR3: CASSHRGTYNEQFF

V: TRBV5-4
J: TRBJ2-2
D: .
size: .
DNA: TGTGCCAGCAGCTTGGGTGGGCCTACAGGAAACACCGGGGAGCTGTTTTTT
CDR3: CASSLGGPTGNTGELFF

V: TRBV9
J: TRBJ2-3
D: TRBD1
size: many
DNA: TGTGCCAGCAGCGTCGCCGCGACAGGGGTTGTGGATACGCAGTATTTT
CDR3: CASSVAATGVVDTQYF

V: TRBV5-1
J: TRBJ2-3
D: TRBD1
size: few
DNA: TGCGCCAGCAGCCGAGGGACAGGAGTTAGCACAGATACGCAGTATTTT
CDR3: CASSRGTGVSTDTQYF

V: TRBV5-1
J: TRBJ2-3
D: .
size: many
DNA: TGCGCCAGCAGCTTGGACAGGGTCGAGGTAGATACGCAGTATTTT
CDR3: CASSLDRVEVDTQYF